This TCR beta chain was sequenced in a study of blood T cell repertoires in COVID-19. Study at large: Acute-phase and convalescent COVID-19 samples originated in the United States, Italy and Spain. Sources were T cells, B-cell-depleted T cells, or PBMCs; the material itself was cDNA or gDNA.

Authors' methods: The assay estimated nucleated cells by amplifying reference gene primers. Libraries were prepared by immunoSEQ multiplex PCR; TCRdb keeps only in-frame clonotypes and omits some of them. V and J calls plus clone size are reproduced from that table; the DNA served to infer D and trimming. This sample has about 360,000 clones; 85% to 90% occur once, and the top ten carry 3%. The germline V gene has CDR1 KGHSH and CDR2 LQKENI. The CDR3 is 12 amino acids. The V gene lost 4 bases and the J gene lost 7 bases, with 8 bases spanning the gap. The V gene is TRBV18, the J gene TRBJ2-1; D is perhaps TRBD1 (5 bases). Sequenced: peripheral blood. The TCR sequence derives from a human donor in a cohort sampled during active COVID-19. The CDR3 sequence: CASSRGANEQFF. The CDR3 DNA follows: TGTGCCAGCTCACGGGGCGCAAATGAGCAGTTCTTC. Together with reference TRBV18 and TRBJ2-1, the CDR3 gives the full variable domain: NAGVMQNPRHLVRRRGQEARLRCSPMKGHSHVYWYRQLPEEGLKFMVYLQKENIIDESGMPKERFSAEFPKEGPSILRIQQVVRGDSAAYFCASSRGANEQFFGPGTRLTVL.